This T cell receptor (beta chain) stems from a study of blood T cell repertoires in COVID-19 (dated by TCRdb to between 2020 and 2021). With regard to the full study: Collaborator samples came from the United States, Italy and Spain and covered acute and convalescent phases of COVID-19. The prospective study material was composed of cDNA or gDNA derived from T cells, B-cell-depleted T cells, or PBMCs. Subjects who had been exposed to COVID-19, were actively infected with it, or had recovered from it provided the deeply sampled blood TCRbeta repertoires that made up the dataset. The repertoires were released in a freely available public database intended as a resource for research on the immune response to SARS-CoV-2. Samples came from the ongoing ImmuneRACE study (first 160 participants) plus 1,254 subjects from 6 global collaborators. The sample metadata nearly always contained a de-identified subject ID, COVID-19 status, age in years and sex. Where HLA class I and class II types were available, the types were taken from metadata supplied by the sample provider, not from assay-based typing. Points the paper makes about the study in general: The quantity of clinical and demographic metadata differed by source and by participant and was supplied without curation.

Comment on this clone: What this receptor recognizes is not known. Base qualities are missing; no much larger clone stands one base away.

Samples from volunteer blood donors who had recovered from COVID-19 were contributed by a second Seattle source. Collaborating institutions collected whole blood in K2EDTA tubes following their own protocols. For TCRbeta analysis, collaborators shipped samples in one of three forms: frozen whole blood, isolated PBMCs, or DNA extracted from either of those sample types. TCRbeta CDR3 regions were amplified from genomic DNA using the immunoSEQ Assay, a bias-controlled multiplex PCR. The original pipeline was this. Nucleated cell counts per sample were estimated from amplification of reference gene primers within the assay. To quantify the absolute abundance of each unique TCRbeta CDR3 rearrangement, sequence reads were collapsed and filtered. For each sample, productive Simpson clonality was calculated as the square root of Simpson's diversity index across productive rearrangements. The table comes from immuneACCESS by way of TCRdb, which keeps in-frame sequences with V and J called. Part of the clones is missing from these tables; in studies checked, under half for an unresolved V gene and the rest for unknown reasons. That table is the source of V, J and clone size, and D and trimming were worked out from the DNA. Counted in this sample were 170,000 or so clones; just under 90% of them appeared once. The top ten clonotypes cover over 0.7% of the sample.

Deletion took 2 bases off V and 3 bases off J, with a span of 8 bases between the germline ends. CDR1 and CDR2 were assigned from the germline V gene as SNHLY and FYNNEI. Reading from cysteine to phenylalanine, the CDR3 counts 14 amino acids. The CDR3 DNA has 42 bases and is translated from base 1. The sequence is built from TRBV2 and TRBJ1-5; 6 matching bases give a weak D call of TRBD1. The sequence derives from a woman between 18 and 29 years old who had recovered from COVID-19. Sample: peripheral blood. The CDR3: CASSETGNNQPQHF. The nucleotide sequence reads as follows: TGTGCCAGCAGTGAAACAGGGAACAATCAGCCCCAGCATTTT.